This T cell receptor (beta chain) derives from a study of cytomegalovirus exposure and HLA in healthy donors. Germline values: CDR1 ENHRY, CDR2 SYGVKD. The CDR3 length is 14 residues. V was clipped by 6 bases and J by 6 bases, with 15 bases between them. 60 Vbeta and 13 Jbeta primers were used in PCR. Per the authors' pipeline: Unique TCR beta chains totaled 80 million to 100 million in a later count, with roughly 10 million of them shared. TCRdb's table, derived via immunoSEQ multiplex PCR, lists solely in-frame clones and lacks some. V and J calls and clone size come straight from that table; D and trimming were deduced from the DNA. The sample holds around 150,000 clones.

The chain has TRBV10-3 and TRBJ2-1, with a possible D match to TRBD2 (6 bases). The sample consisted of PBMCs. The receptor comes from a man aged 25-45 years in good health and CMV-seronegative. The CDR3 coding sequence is TGTGCCATCAGGGAAGCAGGACTAATCAATGAGCAGTTCTTC. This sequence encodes CAIREAGLINEQFF.